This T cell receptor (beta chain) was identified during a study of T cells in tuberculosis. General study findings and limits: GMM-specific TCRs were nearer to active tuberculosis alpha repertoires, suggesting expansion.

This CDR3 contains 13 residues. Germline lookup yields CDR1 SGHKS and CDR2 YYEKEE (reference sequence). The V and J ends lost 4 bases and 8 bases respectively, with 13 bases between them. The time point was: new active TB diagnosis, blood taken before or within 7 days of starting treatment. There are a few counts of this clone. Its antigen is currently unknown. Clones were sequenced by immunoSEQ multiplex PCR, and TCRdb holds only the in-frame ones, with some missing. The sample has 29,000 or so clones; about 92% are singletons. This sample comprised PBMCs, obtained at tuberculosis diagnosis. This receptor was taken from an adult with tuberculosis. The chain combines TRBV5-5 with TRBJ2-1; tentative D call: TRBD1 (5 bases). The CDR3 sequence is CASSPYGAYEQFF. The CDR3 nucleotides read TGTGCCAGCAGCCCGTATGGGGCTTATGAGCAGTTCTTC.